Presented here are 7 T cell receptor beta chains from one specimen sequenced in a study of T cell responses to AZD1222 COVID-19 vaccine. Clones were sequenced by immunoSEQ multiplex PCR, and TCRdb holds only the in-frame ones, with some missing. This sample has about 180,000 clones; 80% to 90% occur once, and the top ten carry 7.7%. The sequences come from peripheral blood, collected on day 0 of AZD1222 vaccination. Source of these receptors: an adult in good health.

The chain recombines TRBV30 with TRBJ1-2; 7 bases match TRBD1. J was trimmed by 1 base and V by 3 bases; bases with no gene match: 8. The germline V gene has CDR1 GTSNPN and CDR2 SVGIG (reference sequence). The CDR3 is 15 residues long. DNA for the CDR3: TGTGCCTGGAGCCGAGGGACAGCAAGTAACTATGGCTACACCTTC. Translating it yields CAWSRGTASNYGYTF.

The chain's CDR3 is CASRTGDTGELFF. In nucleotides, the CDR3 is TGTGCCAGCAGGACAGGGGACACCGGGGAGCTGTTTTTT. The J gene is TRBJ2-2, the V gene TRBV6-5; 8 positions agree with TRBD1. Trimming took 6 bases from V and 3 from J; bases not matched to a gene: 0. The germline CDR1 and CDR2 sequences are MNHEY and SVGAGI. The CDR3 totals 13 residues.

This clone was counted a few times. The chain carries TRBV28 and TRBJ1-2; 12 bases are a match to TRBD1. Trimming at V came to 5 bases and at J to 7 bases, leaving 14 bases not matched to a gene. The CDR3 consists of 17 residues. Germline CDR1 is MDHEN and CDR2 is SYDVKM. The CDR3 spells CASSRVFGDRGRGGYTF. CDR3 in DNA: TGTGCCAGCAGTCGGGTATTCGGGGACAGGGGGCGCGGTGGCTACACCTTC.

The rearrangement links TRBV29-1 to TRBJ1-4, with unresolved D. The CDR3 spans 13 residues. Trimming removed 7 bases from V and 14 bases from J, with 23 bases in between. CDR1 and CDR2 from the germline V gene are SQVTM and ANQGSEA. The CDR3 reads CSAVPRGMEGLFF. Here the CDR3 DNA reads TGCAGCGCAGTACCCCGGGGTATGGAAGGGCTGTTTTTT. The whole variable domain, remainder taken from reference TRBV29-1 and TRBJ1-4, is SAVISQKPSRDICQRGTSLTIQCQVDSQVTMMFWYRQQPGQSLTLIATANQGSEATYESGFVIDKFPISRPNLTFSTLTVSNMSPEDSSIYLCSAVPRGMEGLFFGSGTQLSVL.

This clone has just one count. This chain uses TRBV6-5 with TRBJ2-5; possibly TRBD2 for D (6 bases). There are 14 residues in the CDR3. V was clipped by 8 bases and J by 5 bases, with 18 bases between them. CDR1 and CDR2 (germline): MNHEY, SVGAGI. The CDR3 bases are TGTGCCAGCCTCCTCGGGGGTGGCGGGGAGACCCAGTACTTC. As protein: CASLLGGGGETQYF.

CDR3 residues: CASSSNGYTF. The CDR3 DNA follows: TGTGCCAGCAGCTCAAATGGCTACACCTTC. The rearrangement links TRBV16 to TRBJ1-2; D gene uncertain. The ends were cut back, 5 bases at V and 6 bases at J, with 4 bases in the middle. Per germline, CDR1 KGHSY and CDR2 FQNENV. The CDR3 totals 10 residues.

This clone was recorded once. The chain carries TRBV27 and TRBJ1-2, with D maybe TRBD1 (5 bases). V was shortened by 0 bases and J by 4 bases, with 18 bases between the two germline ends. The CDR3 consists of 17 residues. Per the germline V gene, CDR1 is MNHEY and CDR2 is SMNVEV (reference sequence). DNA for the CDR3: TGTGCCAGCAGTTTATCGACCCGGGCAGGGATGGCCTATGGCTACACCTTC. Amino acids: CASSLSTRAGMAYGYTF.